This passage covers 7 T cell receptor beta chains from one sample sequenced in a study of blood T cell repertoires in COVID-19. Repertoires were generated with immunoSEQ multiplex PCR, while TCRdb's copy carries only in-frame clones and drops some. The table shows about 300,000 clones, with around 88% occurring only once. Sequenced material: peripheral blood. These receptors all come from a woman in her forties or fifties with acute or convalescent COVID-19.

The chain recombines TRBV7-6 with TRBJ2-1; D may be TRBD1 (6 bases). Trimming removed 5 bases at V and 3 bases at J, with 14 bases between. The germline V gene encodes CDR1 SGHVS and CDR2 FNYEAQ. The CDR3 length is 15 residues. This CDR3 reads CASSRTGQLYNEQFF. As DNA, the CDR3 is TGTGCCAGCAGCCGAACAGGGCAGCTCTACAATGAGCAGTTCTTC.

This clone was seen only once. CDR3 nucleotides: TGTGCCAGCAGCCACTCGACTAGCGGGATAGTGACCCAGTACTTC. Protein: CASSHSTSGIVTQYF. This chain connects TRBV3-1 (or the pseudogene TRBV3-2) to TRBJ2-5, with 11 bases aligning to TRBD2. Germline values: CDR1 LGHDT, CDR2 YNNKEL (reference sequence). The CDR3 has 15 amino acids. The V segment lost 3 bases and the J segment 7 bases; nucleotides outside the gene matches: 7.

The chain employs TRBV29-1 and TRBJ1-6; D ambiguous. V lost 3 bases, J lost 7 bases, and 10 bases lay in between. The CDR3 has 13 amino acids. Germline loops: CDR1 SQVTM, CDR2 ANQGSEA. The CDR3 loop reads CSVEEGLNSPLHF. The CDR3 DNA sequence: TGCAGCGTTGAGGAGGGCTTAAATTCACCCCTCCACTTT.

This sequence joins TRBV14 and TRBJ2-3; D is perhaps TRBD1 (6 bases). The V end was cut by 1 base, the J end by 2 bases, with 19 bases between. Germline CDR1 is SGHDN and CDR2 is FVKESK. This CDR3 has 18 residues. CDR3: CASSQGILDRTYTDTQYF. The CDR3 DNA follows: TGTGCCAGCAGCCAAGGAATCCTCGACAGGACCTACACAGATACGCAGTATTTT.

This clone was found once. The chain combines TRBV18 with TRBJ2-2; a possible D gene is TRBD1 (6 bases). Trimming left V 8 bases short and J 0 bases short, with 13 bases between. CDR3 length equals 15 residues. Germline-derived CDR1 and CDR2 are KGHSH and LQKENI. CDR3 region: CASTKDRTNTGELFF. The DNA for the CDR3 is TGTGCCAGCACCAAGGACAGAACGAACACCGGGGAGCTGTTTTTT.

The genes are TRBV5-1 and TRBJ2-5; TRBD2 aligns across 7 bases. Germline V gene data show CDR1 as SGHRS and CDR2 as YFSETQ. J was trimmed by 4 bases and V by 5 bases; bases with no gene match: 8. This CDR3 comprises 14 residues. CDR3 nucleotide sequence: TGCGCCAGCAGTGATGGGAGGGGAAGAGAGACCCAGTACTTC. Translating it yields CASSDGRGRETQYF.

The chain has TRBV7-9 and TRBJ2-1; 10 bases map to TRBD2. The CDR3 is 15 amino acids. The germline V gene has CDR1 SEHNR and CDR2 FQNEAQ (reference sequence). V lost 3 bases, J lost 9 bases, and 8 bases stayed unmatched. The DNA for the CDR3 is TGTGCCAGCAGCTTCACAACTAGCGGGAAGGCTGAGCAGTTCTTC. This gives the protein CASSFTTSGKAEQFF.